Listed here are 19 T cell receptor beta chains from one sample, sequenced in a study of blood T cell repertoires in COVID-19. Repertoires were generated with immunoSEQ multiplex PCR, while TCRdb's copy carries only in-frame clones and drops some. Of 180,000 or so clones in the sample, around nine tenths are singletons; the top ten hold approximately 3.3%. The sequenced sample was peripheral blood. The receptor source for this set is a man aged 18 to 30 with active or convalescent COVID-19.

CDR3 region: CASATQAYGYTF. CDR3 DNA: TGTGCCAGCGCTACGCAGGCCTATGGCTACACCTTC. The chain joins TRBV7-9 to TRBJ1-2; D unclear. V lost 8 bases to trimming and J lost 4 bases, with 11 bases between them. This CDR3 has 12 amino acids. Germline V gene lookup returns CDR1 SEHNR and CDR2 FQNEAQ (reference sequence).

The chain uses TRBV5-4 and TRBJ1-1, with TRBD1 identical over 8 bases. The CDR3 extends over 15 amino acids. Trimming cost V 2 bases and J 0 bases; bases outside gene matches: 3. Germline loops: CDR1 SGHNT, CDR2 YYREEE (reference sequence). The chain's CDR3 is CASSLSRGLNTEAFF. CDR3 bases: TGTGCCAGCAGCTTAAGCAGGGGGCTGAACACTGAAGCTTTCTTT.

The chain links TRBV3-1 (or the pseudogene TRBV3-2) to TRBJ1-2; D perhaps matches TRBD1 (6 bases). Per germline, CDR1 LGHDT and CDR2 YNNKEL (reference sequence). The CDR3 has 16 residues. Between the trimmed V and J ends, which lost 5 bases and 1 base, there was a span of 17 bases. CDR3 nucleotides: TGTGCCAGCAGCGACCTTTGGGGGCCCCTTAACTATGGCTACACCTTC. Protein: CASSDLWGPLNYGYTF.

The chain employs TRBV7-9 and TRBJ2-3; D may be TRBD1 (6 bases). The CDR3 is made up of 13 amino acids. The V gene lost 0 bases and the J gene lost 5 bases, with 6 bases spanning the gap. Germline V CDR1 and CDR2: SEHNR, FQNEAQ (reference sequence). Here the CDR3 reads CASSLAGGDTQYF. In nucleotides, the CDR3 is TGTGCCAGCAGCTTAGCAGGGGGAGATACGCAGTATTTT.

For the CDR3, the DNA is TGTGCCAGCAGCTTAGACATAAGTCCGAGGGAGACCCAGTACTTC. This gives the protein CASSLDISPRETQYF. The chain links TRBV7-4 to TRBJ2-5, with D hard to call. CDR1 and CDR2 (germline): SGHVT, SQSDAQ. The CDR3 length is 15 residues. V lost 1 base and J 5 bases, leaving 14 bases between the germline ends.

In this sample, this clone turned up once. The rearrangement links TRBV5-5 to TRBJ2-7, with TRBD1 as a possible D gene (6 bases). The V end lost 6 bases, the J end lost 2 bases, and 18 bases lay between the germline ends. The CDR3 has 15 amino acids. The germline V gene encodes CDR1 SGHKS and CDR2 YYEKEE (reference sequence). CDR3 nucleotides: TGTGCCAGCACTAAAGGGGGAGCCCCACCCTACGAGCAGTACGTC. It yields the protein CASTKGGAPPYEQYV.

The chain couples TRBV3-1 (or the pseudogene TRBV3-2) to TRBJ1-6; possibly TRBD1 for D (5 bases). Trimming took off 4 bases at V and 9 bases at J, with 13 bases between the two ends. The CDR3 loop spans 14 amino acids. Germline V gene sequence: CDR1 LGHDT, CDR2 YNNKEL (reference sequence). CDR3 bases: TGTGCCAGCAGCCTCGACCCTCAGGGTTCACCCCTCCACTTT. This sequence encodes CASSLDPQGSPLHF.

The V call is TRBV5-1, the J call TRBJ1-2; TRBD1 aligns across 7 bases. The J segment lost 5 bases and the V segment lost 2 bases, leaving 9 bases of the junction unmatched. The CDR3 covers 15 residues. CDR1 SGHRS and CDR2 YFSETQ come from the germline V gene. The CDR3 reads CASSFGEGGRYGYTF. The CDR3, as DNA: TGCGCCAGCAGCTTTGGCGAAGGGGGCCGGTATGGCTACACCTTC.

In nucleotides, the CDR3 is TGTGCCAGCAGCCGATTCAACCCGGGACAGACGGCTGGAAACACCATATATTTT. Its translation is CASSRFNPGQTAGNTIYF. The chain combines TRBV16 with TRBJ1-3; 7 nucleotides align to TRBD1. After removal of 4 bases from V and 2 bases from J, the junction contained 14 bases not matched to a gene. Germline lookup yields CDR1 KGHSY and CDR2 FQNENV. The CDR3 covers 18 residues.

This chain links TRBV11-3 with TRBJ2-3; 8 nucleotides agree with TRBD2. Germline trimming cut 1 base from V and 2 bases from J; bases unmatched to any gene: 5. CDR3 length equals 16 residues. Per the germline V gene, CDR1 is SGHNT and CDR2 is YENEEA. The CDR3 DNA reads as TGTGCCAGCAGCTTAGGGAAGCGGGAGTACACAGATACGCAGTATTTT. Translation gives CASSLGKREYTDTQYF. Supplemented by reference TRBV11-3 and TRBJ2-3, the full variable domain reads EAGVVQSPRYKIIEKKQPVAFWCNPISGHNTLYWYLQNLGQGPELLIRYENEEAVDDSQLPKDRFSAERLKGVDSTLKIQPAELGDSAVYLCASSLGKREYTDTQYFGPGTRLTVL.

The chain recombines TRBV29-1 with TRBJ2-3; 8 bases agree with TRBD1. The CDR3 totals 15 residues. Trimming took 5 bases from V and 2 from J; bases not matched to a gene: 9. Germline values: CDR1 SQVTM, CDR2 ANQGSEA. In DNA, the CDR3 is TGCAGCGTTTGTCGGGCGGGACAGGCCACAGATACGCAGTATTTT. Its translation is CSVCRAGQATDTQYF.

V is TRBV5-5 and J is TRBJ2-7; a possible D gene is TRBD1 (6 bases). The CDR3 contains 16 residues. Trimming removed 5 bases at V and 4 bases at J, with 22 bases between. Looked up from germline, CDR1 is SGHKS and CDR2 is YYEKEE (reference sequence). CDR3 nucleotides: TGTGCCAGCAGGCGTATTGGGACACCCCGACCTTACGAGCAGTACGTC. As protein: CASRRIGTPRPYEQYV.

This rearrangement joins TRBV5-1 to TRBJ1-1; 10 bases align to TRBD1. The CDR3 is made up of 15 amino acids. V trimming: 0 bases; J trimming: 4 bases; junction bases outside the gene matches: 3. Germline V lookup: CDR1 SGHRS, CDR2 YFSETQ. CDR3 residues: CASSLGQGAATEAFF. The CDR3 DNA is TGCGCCAGCAGCTTGGGACAGGGGGCGGCCACTGAAGCTTTCTTT.

The chain has TRBV7-2 and TRBJ2-7; TRBD1 matches 7 bases. The CDR3 extends over 14 amino acids. Germline V gene lookup returns CDR1 SGHTA and CDR2 FQGNSA. Trimming cost V 4 bases and J 1 base; bases outside gene matches: 4. CDR3 sequence reads: CASSSTGISYEQYF. Written as DNA, the CDR3 is TGTGCCAGCAGCTCGACAGGGATATCCTACGAGCAGTACTTC.

This chain links TRBV5-1 with TRBJ1-1; 7 bases match TRBD1. This CDR3 region has 17 residues. With V trimmed by 2 bases and J by 4 bases, 14 bases remained unmatched. The germline gives CDR1 SGHRS, CDR2 YFSETQ. CDR3 DNA sequence: TGCGCCAGCAGCTTCAACATCCGCGGACAGGTCAGCACTGAAGCTTTCTTT. Translation: CASSFNIRGQVSTEAFF. The variable domain in full, with the rest retrieved from reference TRBV5-1 and TRBJ1-1, is KAGVTQTPRYLIKTRGQQVTLSCSPISGHRSVSWYQQTPGQGLQFLFEYFSETQRNKGNFPGRFSGRQFSNSRSEMNVSTLELGDSALYLCASSFNIRGQVSTEAFFGQGTRLTVV.

V usage is TRBV5-1 and J usage is TRBJ1-1, with 10 bases matching TRBD1. J was trimmed by 0 bases and V by 4 bases; bases with no gene match: 6. Germline CDR1 reads SGHRS; CDR2 reads YFSETQ. This CDR3 region has 16 residues. Written as DNA, the CDR3 is TGCGCCAGCAGCCCGACAGGGGGCATGATGAACACTGAAGCTTTCTTT. Protein: CASSPTGGMMNTEAFF.

V is TRBV6-5 and J is TRBJ1-2, with D possibly TRBD1 on 5 matching bases. CDR3 length: 15 residues. With 6 bases removed from V and 4 bases from J, the gap between germline ends came to 18 bases. Germline loops: CDR1 MNHEY, CDR2 SVGAGI. The CDR3 nucleotides are TGTGCCAGCAGGGGGGGTGGTCAGACTTCCTATGGCTACACCTTC. Its translation: CASRGGGQTSYGYTF.

The rearrangement uses TRBV18 and TRBJ1-1, with D unresolved. The CDR3 loop spans 15 amino acids. Trimming shortened V by 5 bases and J by 0 bases, and 13 bases separated the two germline ends. Germline values: CDR1 KGHSH, CDR2 LQKENI. DNA of the CDR3: TGTGCCAGCTCAGTCGATGGGAGGATGAACACTGAAGCTTTCTTT. Its protein is CASSVDGRMNTEAFF.

This clone was seen only once. The chain recombines TRBV3-1 (or the pseudogene TRBV3-2) with TRBJ2-1; TRBD2 agrees at 14 bases. The length of the CDR3 is 17 residues. The J segment lost 6 bases and the V segment lost 1 base, leaving 5 bases of the junction unmatched. CDR1 LGHDT and CDR2 YNNKEL come from the germline V gene (reference sequence). The CDR3 nucleotides are TGTGCCAGCAGCCAAGGCTTCGGGACTAGCGGGAGCAATGAGCAGTTCTTC. As protein: CASSQGFGTSGSNEQFF.